What follows describes a single T cell receptor (beta chain). The antigen is undetermined. These data are taken from a study of CD8 T cells in ankylosing spondylitis. Overall study findings and caveats: Enrichment of disease-linked clones was reportedly significant in matched ankylosing spondylitis synovial fluid. Peripheral blood samples showed relatively rare disease-linked clones, and these clones were CD8+. In ankylosing spondylitis blood, a motif of seven to nine highly homologous TCR beta variants appeared characteristic. Some of the motif variants had earlier been found in reactive arthritis patients' fluid and blood.

This CDR3 contains 15 residues. Germline V gene data show CDR1 as LGHDT and CDR2 as YNNKEL (reference sequence). The V end lost 1 base, the J end lost 0 bases, and 10 bases lay between the germline ends. Quantitative 5'-RACE with molecular barcodes generated TCR beta libraries. In TCRdb, the 5' RACE reads were re-called with MiXCR into one record per CDR3 protein. The sample lists over 450,000 distinct CDR3 sequences, over 9.5% occurring once. The clonotype originates from a male donor with ankylosing spondylitis. The source material was blood, either unsorted or a sorted T cell fraction (not recorded which). The genes are TRBV3-1 and TRBJ2-7; no reliable D call. CDR3 DNA sequence: TGTGCCAGCAGCCAAGGCGCCCTTAGCTCCTACGAGCAGTACTTC. Translating it yields CASSQGALSSYEQYF.